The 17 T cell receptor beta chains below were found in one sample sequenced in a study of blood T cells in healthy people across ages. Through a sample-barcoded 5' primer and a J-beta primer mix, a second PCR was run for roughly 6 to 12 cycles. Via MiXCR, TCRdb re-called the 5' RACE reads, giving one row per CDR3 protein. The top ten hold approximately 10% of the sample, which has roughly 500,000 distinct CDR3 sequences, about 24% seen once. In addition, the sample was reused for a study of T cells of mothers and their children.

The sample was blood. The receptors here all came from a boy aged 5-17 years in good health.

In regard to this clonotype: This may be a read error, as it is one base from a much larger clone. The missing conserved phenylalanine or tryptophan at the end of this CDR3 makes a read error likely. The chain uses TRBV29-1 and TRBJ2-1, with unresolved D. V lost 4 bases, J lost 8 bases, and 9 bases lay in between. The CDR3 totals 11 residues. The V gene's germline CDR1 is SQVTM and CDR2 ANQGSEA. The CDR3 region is CSVGGVHEQFS. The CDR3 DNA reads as TGCAGCGTTGGTGGGGTTCATGAGCAGTTCTCC.

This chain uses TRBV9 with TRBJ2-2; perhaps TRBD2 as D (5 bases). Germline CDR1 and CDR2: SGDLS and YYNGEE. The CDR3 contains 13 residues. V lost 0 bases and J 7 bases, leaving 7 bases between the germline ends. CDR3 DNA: TGTGCCAGCAGCGTAGACGAGGGCGGGGAGCTGTTTTTT. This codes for CASSVDEGGELFF.

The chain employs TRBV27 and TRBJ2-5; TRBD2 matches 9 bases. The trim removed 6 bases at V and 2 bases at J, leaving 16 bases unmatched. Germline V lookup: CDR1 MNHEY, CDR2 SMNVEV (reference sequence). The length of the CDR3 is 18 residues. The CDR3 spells CASSTLDGASGKQETQYF. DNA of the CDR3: TGTGCCAGCAGCACCTTGGATGGGGCTAGCGGGAAGCAAGAGACCCAGTACTTC.

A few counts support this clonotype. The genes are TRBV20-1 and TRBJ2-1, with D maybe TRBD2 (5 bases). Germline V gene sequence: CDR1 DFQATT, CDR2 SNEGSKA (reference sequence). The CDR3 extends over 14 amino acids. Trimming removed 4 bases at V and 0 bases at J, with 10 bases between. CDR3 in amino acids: CSATHRDSYNEQFF. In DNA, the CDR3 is TGCAGTGCTACCCACCGGGACTCCTACAATGAGCAGTTCTTC.

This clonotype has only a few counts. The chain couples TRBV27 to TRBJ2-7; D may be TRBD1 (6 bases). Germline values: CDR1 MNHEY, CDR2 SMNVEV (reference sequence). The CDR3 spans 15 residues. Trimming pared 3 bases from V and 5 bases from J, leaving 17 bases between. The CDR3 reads CASSFEGDIQNEQYF. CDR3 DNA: TGTGCCAGCAGTTTTGAAGGGGACATCCAAAACGAGCAGTACTTC.

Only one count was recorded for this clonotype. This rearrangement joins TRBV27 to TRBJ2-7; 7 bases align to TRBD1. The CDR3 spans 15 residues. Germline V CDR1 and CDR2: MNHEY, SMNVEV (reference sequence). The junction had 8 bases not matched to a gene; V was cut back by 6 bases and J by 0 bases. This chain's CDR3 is CASSVLGTASYEQYF. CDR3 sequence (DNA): TGTGCCAGCAGCGTATTGGGGACAGCCTCCTACGAGCAGTACTTC.

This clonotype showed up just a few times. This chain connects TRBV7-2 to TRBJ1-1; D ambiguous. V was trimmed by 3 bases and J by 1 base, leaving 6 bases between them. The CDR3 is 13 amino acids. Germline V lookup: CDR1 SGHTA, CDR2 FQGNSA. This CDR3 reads CASSFKGNTEAFF. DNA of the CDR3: TGTGCCAGCAGCTTCAAGGGGAACACTGAAGCTTTCTTT.

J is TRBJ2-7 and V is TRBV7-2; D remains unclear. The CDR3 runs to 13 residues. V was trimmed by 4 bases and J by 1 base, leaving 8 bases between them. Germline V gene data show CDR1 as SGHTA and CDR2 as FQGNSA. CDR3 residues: CASSSAVSYEQYF. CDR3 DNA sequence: TGTGCCAGCAGCTCCGCTGTTTCCTACGAGCAGTACTTC.

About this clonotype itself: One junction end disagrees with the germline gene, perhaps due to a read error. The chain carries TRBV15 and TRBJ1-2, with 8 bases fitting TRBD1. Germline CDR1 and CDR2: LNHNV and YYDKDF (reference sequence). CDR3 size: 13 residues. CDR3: CATSPGTGYRYTF. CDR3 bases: TGTGCCACCAGCCCCGGGACAGGCTATCGCTACACCTTC.

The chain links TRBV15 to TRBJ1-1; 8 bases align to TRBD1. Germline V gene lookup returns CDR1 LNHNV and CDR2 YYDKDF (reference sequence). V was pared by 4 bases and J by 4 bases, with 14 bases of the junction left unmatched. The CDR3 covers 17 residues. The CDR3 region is CATSTVLGTGGITEAFF. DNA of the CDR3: TGTGCCACCAGCACGGTCCTGGGGACAGGTGGGATCACTGAAGCTTTCTTT.

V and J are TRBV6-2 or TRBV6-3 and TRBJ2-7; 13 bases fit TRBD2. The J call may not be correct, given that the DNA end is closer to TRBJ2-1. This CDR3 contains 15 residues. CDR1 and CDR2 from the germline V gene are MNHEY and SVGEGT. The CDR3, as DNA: TGTGCCAGCAGTGCACTAGCGGGGGGGCGTTATGAGCAGTTCTTC. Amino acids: CASSALAGGRYEQFF.

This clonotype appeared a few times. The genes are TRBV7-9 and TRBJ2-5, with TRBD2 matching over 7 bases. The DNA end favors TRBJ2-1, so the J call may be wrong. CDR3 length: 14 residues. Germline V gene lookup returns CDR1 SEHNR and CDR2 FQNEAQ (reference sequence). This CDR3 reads CASSVSGSHNEQFF. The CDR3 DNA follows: TGTGCCAGCAGCGTTAGCGGGTCCCACAATGAGCAGTTCTTC.

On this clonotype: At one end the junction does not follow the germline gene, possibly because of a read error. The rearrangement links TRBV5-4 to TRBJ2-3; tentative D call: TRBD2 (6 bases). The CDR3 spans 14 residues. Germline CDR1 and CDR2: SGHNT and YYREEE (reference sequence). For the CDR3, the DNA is TGTGCTAGCAGTGGAACAGTGGGGGGAGATACGCAGTATTTT. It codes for CASSGTVGGDTQYF.

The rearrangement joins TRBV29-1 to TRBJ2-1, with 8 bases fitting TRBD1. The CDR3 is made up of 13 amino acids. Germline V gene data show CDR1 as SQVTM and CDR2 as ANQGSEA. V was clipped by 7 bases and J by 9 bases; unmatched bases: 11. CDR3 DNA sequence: TGCAGCGGCTCCAGGGGGCAGGTCGCTGAGCAGTTCTTC. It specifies CSGSRGQVAEQFF.

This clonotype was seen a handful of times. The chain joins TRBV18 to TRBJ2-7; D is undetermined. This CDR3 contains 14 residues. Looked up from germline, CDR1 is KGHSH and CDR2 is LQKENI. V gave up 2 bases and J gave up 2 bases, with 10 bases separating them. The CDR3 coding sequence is TGTGCCAGCTCACCAAGAGACGGAGCCTACGAGCAGTACTTC. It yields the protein CASSPRDGAYEQYF.

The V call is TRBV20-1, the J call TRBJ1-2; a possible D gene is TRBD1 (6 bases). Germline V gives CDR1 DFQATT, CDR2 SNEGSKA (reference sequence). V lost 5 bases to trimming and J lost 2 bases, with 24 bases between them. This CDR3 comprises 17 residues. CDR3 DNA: TGCAGTGCTCCAAAGCGGCCAGGGGAATCGAGGAACTATGGCTACACCTTC. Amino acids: CSAPKRPGESRNYGYTF.

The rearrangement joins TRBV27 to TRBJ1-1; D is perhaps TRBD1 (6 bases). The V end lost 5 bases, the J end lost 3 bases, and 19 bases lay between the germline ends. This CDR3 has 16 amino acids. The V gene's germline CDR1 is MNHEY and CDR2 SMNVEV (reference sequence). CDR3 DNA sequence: TGTGCCAGCAGTGCCGACAGGTTTGAGTGGGACACTGAAGCTTTCTTT. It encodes CASSADRFEWDTEAFF.